What follows are 26 T cell receptor beta chains derived from one specimen sequenced in a study of T cell responses to AZD1222 COVID-19 vaccine. Using immunoSEQ multiplex PCR, the repertoire was profiled, and TCRdb retains in-frame clones only, with some absent. Among 130,000 to 150,000 clones, 85% to 95% were seen once, and the ten largest hold 9% to 15%. This material consisted of peripheral blood, taken after recovery from COVID-19. The receptors stem from an adult who had recovered from COVID-19.

This rearrangement joins TRBV30 to TRBJ1-1; TRBD1 might be the D (6 bases). The V end was cut by 2 bases, the J end by 1 base, with 17 bases between. This CDR3 has 16 amino acids. Per germline, CDR1 GTSNPN and CDR2 SVGIG (reference sequence). CDR3 nucleotides: TGTGCCTGGAGTACGACAGGCCCCCGGGGGAACACTGAAGCTTTCTTT. It translates to CAWSTTGPRGNTEAFF.

This chain joins TRBV4-2 and TRBJ2-7; no reliable D call. V lost 0 bases, J lost 3 bases, and 12 bases lay in between. The germline V gene encodes CDR1 LGHNA and CDR2 YNFKEQ. This CDR3 spans 15 amino acids. DNA of the CDR3: TGTGCCAGCAGCCAAGATTCCCGGTTACTCTACGAGCAGTACTTC. Residues: CASSQDSRLLYEQYF.

V usage is TRBV7-8 and J usage is TRBJ1-1; D is undetermined. CDR3 length equals 14 residues. Trimming removed 2 bases from V and 1 base from J, with 8 bases in between. Germline V gene sequence: CDR1 SGHVS, CDR2 FQNEAQ. CDR3 in amino acids: CASSLLGKNTEAFF. The DNA of the CDR3 is TGTGCCAGCAGCTTACTCGGTAAGAACACTGAAGCTTTCTTT.

This clone was observed a single time. This rearrangement joins TRBV28 to TRBJ1-1; D uncertain. The CDR3 runs to 14 residues. CDR1 and CDR2 from the germline V gene are MDHEN and SYDVKM. V lost 5 bases and J lost 1, with 11 bases in between. The CDR3 sequence: CASSPRPKNTEAFF. The DNA for the CDR3 is TGTGCCAGCAGTCCAAGACCAAAGAACACTGAAGCTTTCTTT.

The genes are TRBV7-9 and TRBJ1-1; D is perhaps TRBD1 (6 bases). The V end lost 6 bases, the J end lost 6 bases, and 23 bases lay between the germline ends. Germline-derived CDR1 and CDR2 are SEHNR and FQNEAQ (reference sequence). The CDR3 covers 16 residues. The CDR3 protein is CASSLFFTQGSPEAFF. The CDR3, as DNA: TGTGCCAGCAGTTTATTTTTCACGCAGGGGAGCCCTGAAGCTTTCTTT.

V is TRBV6-6 and J is TRBJ1-6, with D maybe TRBD1 (6 bases). The CDR3 covers 15 residues. V shed 5 bases and J shed 7 bases, with 15 bases lying between them. Germline CDR1 MNHNY, CDR2 SVGAGI (reference sequence). This chain's CDR3 is CASSTLDTGNSPLHF. The DNA for the CDR3 is TGTGCCAGCAGTACCTTGGATACAGGGAATTCACCCCTCCACTTT.

V is TRBV5-4 and J is TRBJ1-2, with D hard to call. The V gene's germline CDR1 is SGHNT and CDR2 YYREEE (reference sequence). The CDR3 runs to 16 residues. The V gene lost 4 bases and the J gene lost 8 bases, with 24 bases spanning the gap. DNA of the CDR3: TGTGCCAGCAGCCCGGTGTCCTCCCTCCGTGTTGGCGGCTACACCTTC. Its protein is CASSPVSSLRVGGYTF.

The J gene is TRBJ1-1, the V gene TRBV29-1; TRBD1 is a possible D gene (5 bases). The CDR3 length is 16 residues. Germline values: CDR1 SQVTM, CDR2 ANQGSEA. V was cut by 1 base and J by 1 base, with 16 bases left in between. In DNA, the CDR3 is TGCAGCGTTGAAGGCTGGAGAGGGGCCGGGAACACTGAAGCTTTCTTT. Its translation is CSVEGWRGAGNTEAFF.

This clone was seen once. V is TRBV11-1 and J is TRBJ2-7; no firm D call. V lost 5 bases to trimming and J lost 1 base, with 9 bases between them. CDR3 length: 13 residues. The germline CDR1 and CDR2 sequences are SGHAT and FQDESV (reference sequence). CDR3 sequence (DNA): TGTGCCAGCAGCCCACAAGTTTCCTACGAGCAGTACTTC. It translates to CASSPQVSYEQYF.

The chain combines TRBV6-5 with TRBJ2-3; either TRBD1 or TRBD2 may supply D (7 bases each). V gave up 8 bases and J gave up 7 bases, with 22 bases separating them. Germline values: CDR1 MNHEY, CDR2 SVGAGI. The CDR3 consists of 15 residues. The CDR3 DNA sequence: TGTGCCAGCGCCCCCCGGGCAGGGGGGGGATATACGCAGTATTTT. It is translated as CASAPRAGGGYTQYF.

Notes on this clone: Within the sample, other DNA sequences also encode this same CDR3. V is TRBV6-4 and J is TRBJ2-2, with D uncertain. This CDR3 is 13 amino acids long. Looked up from germline, CDR1 is MRHNA and CDR2 is SNTAGT. The V end was cut by 5 bases, the J end by 1 base, with 5 bases between. The CDR3 sequence: CASSSGNTGELFF. CDR3 DNA sequence: TGTGCCAGCAGTTCGGGGAACACCGGGGAGCTGTTTTTT.

The chain couples TRBV2 to TRBJ1-5; D not resolved. Germline V gene data show CDR1 as SNHLY and CDR2 as FYNNEI. The ends were cut back, 1 base at V and 1 base at J, with 8 bases in the middle. The CDR3 covers 15 residues. CDR3 nucleotides: TGTGCCAGCAGTGAAGAACGTGGGAGCAATCAGCCCCAGCATTTT. It is translated as CASSEERGSNQPQHF.

The J gene is TRBJ2-7, the V gene TRBV9; 7 nucleotides line up with TRBD2. The J segment lost 3 bases and the V segment lost 3 bases, leaving 6 bases of the junction unmatched. Germline V gene lookup returns CDR1 SGDLS and CDR2 YYNGEE. The CDR3 contains 14 residues. The CDR3 is CASSEGGRGYEQYF. CDR3 bases: TGTGCCAGCAGCGAGGGAGGGAGGGGCTACGAGCAGTACTTC.

V and J are TRBV27 and TRBJ2-1; 9 positions agree with TRBD2. Looked up from germline, CDR1 is MNHEY and CDR2 is SMNVEV (reference sequence). V was clipped by 2 bases and J by 6 bases; unmatched bases: 29. This CDR3 has 23 residues. The CDR3 DNA reads as TGTGCCAGCAGTTTACGCAACCCTCGGTTAGCGGTGTGGCGGGAGGGCCAGGGCAATGAGCAGTTCTTC. Translating gives CASSLRNPRLAVWREGQGNEQFF.

The CDR3 bases are TGTGCCAGCAGCTTACGGGACAGGGGGCCCTACGAGCAGTACTTC. Protein sequence: CASSLRDRGPYEQYF. V and J are TRBV6-5 and TRBJ2-7; 12 bases line up with TRBD1. CDR3 length equals 15 residues. The V segment lost 6 bases and the J segment 2 bases; nucleotides outside the gene matches: 5. Germline V gene lookup returns CDR1 MNHEY and CDR2 SVGAGI.

The J gene is TRBJ2-1, the V gene TRBV5-1; TRBD2 matches 11 bases. Germline V gene data show CDR1 as SGHRS and CDR2 as YFSETQ. The CDR3 spans 15 residues. Unmatched junction bases numbered 6, after V lost 2 bases and J lost 8 bases. This CDR3 is CASSFRTSGFDEQFF. Written as DNA, the CDR3 is TGCGCCAGCAGCTTTAGGACTAGCGGGTTCGATGAGCAGTTCTTC.

The rearrangement joins TRBV7-2 to TRBJ1-4; D is possibly TRBD1 (6 bases). Looked up from germline, CDR1 is SGHTA and CDR2 is FQGNSA. The CDR3 totals 17 residues. Trimming took off 5 bases at V and 2 bases at J, with 18 bases between the two ends. This CDR3 reads CASSPPGGGATNEKLFF. In DNA, the CDR3 is TGTGCCAGCAGCCCTCCGGGAGGGGGAGCGACTAATGAAAAACTGTTTTTT.

This clone was seen just once. The chain joins TRBV19 to TRBJ2-7; a weak D match, TRBD2 (7 bases). Trimming removed 4 bases from V and 3 bases from J, with 16 bases in between. Germline V gene data show CDR1 as LNHDA and CDR2 as SQIVND (reference sequence). The CDR3 extends over 15 amino acids. CDR3 sequence (DNA): TGTGCCAGTAGTACAGCTCGGGGGGCCGTCTACGAGCAGTACTTC. Residues: CASSTARGAVYEQYF.

This chain joins TRBV24-1 and TRBJ2-7; TRBD1 matches 7 bases. Per the germline V gene, CDR1 is KGHDR and CDR2 is SFDVKD. This CDR3 contains 15 residues. V dropped 3 bases and J dropped 3; count of bases not matched to a gene: 7. CDR3 nucleotide sequence: TGTGCCACCAGTGATCCCTCGACAGGGCACTACGAGCAGTACTTC. This encodes CATSDPSTGHYEQYF.

The chain links TRBV30 to TRBJ2-7; D is unclear. CDR1 is GTSNPN and CDR2 is SVGIG in the germline V gene (reference sequence). The V and J ends lost 3 bases and 5 bases respectively, with 11 bases between them. The CDR3 runs 12 residues. The CDR3 loop is CAWSPRLNEQYF. In DNA, the CDR3 is TGTGCCTGGAGCCCAAGATTGAACGAGCAGTACTTC.

The chain couples TRBV19 to TRBJ1-2; D is undetermined. The CDR3 contains 16 residues. Germline CDR1 LNHDA, CDR2 SQIVND (reference sequence). V lost 3 bases and J lost 2, with 16 bases in between. CDR3 loop: CASSISQPFTNYGYTF. The CDR3 nucleotides are TGTGCCAGTAGTATTAGCCAGCCTTTTACCAACTATGGCTACACCTTC.

V and J are TRBV6-5 and TRBJ2-5, with D uncertain. The germline V gene has CDR1 MNHEY and CDR2 SVGAGI. With 1 base removed from V and 4 bases from J, the gap between germline ends came to 10 bases. This CDR3 is 14 amino acids long. The DNA for the CDR3 is TGTGCCAGCAGTTACTATAAGTTTCCAGAGACCCAGTACTTC. Protein: CASSYYKFPETQYF.

The J gene is TRBJ2-2, the V gene TRBV24-1, with TRBD2 identical over 10 bases. CDR3 size: 12 residues. The germline V gene encodes CDR1 KGHDR and CDR2 SFDVKD. V shed 12 bases and J 6 bases; nucleotides not matched to a gene: 3. CDR3 DNA: TGTGCCTCTAGCGGGAGAGCCGGGGAGCTGTTTTTT. Residues: CASSGRAGELFF.

The chain links TRBV30 to TRBJ1-6, with D unresolved. The CDR3 spans 16 residues. V was trimmed by 2 bases and J by 3 bases, leaving 14 bases between them. Per the germline V gene, CDR1 is GTSNPN and CDR2 is SVGIG (reference sequence). The DNA for the CDR3 is TGTGCCTGGAGTCCCTCCGACCGACTCTATAATTCACCCCTCCACTTT. Encoded protein: CAWSPSDRLYNSPLHF.

This clone has only one observation. In DNA form, the CDR3 reads TGTGCCAGCAGCTTAACACAGGGTACTGATACGCAGTATTTT. Translating gives CASSLTQGTDTQYF. V is TRBV7-2 and J is TRBJ2-3; D may be TRBD1 (6 bases). The CDR3 loop spans 14 amino acids. V was shortened by 2 bases and J by 6 bases, with 12 bases between the two germline ends. CDR1 SGHTA and CDR2 FQGNSA come from the germline V gene.

The V and J genes are TRBV27 and TRBJ1-2, with a tentative D call TRBD1 (5 bases). The V end lost 7 bases, the J end lost 3 bases, and 18 bases lay between the germline ends. Germline V gene data show CDR1 as MNHEY and CDR2 as SMNVEV (reference sequence). The CDR3 runs to 15 residues. CDR3 coding DNA: TGTGCCAGCACGTCCTCCTCGGGGGATTACTATGGCTACACCTTC. It translates to CASTSSSGDYYGYTF.